These 18 T cell receptor beta chains share one sample of origin, sequenced in a study of blood T cells in healthy people across ages. For the second PCR, which ran for roughly 7 to 11 cycles, a sample-barcoded 5' primer and a J-beta primer mix were used. TCRdb redid the calling of the 5' RACE reads with MiXCR, one entry per CDR3 protein. The sample has about a million distinct CDR3 sequences; just over 50% are singletons. The sample comprised blood. The receptors here all came from a woman aged 55-69 years in good health.

The V call is TRBV7-2, the J call TRBJ2-3, with D perhaps matching TRBD1 or TRBD2 (5 bases each). The germline V gene has CDR1 SGHTA and CDR2 FQGNSA. This CDR3 comprises 17 residues. Trimming removed 3 bases from V and 4 bases from J, with 20 bases in between. CDR3 residues: CASSLLVRTGPADTQYF. CDR3 coding DNA: TGTGCCAGCAGCTTGCTGGTACGAACGGGACCCGCAGATACGCAGTATTTT.

The V call is TRBV28, the J call TRBJ2-2, with D possibly being TRBD1 (5 bases). V dropped 8 bases and J dropped 5 bases, with 12 bases sitting between them. Germline CDR1 and CDR2: MDHEN and SYDVKM. CDR3 length: 13 residues. The CDR3 region is CASQLQGTGELFF. CDR3 DNA: TGTGCCAGCCAACTCCAGGGTACCGGGGAGCTGTTTTTT.

The chain uses TRBV6-1 and TRBJ1-5; 8 bases are a match to TRBD1. The J segment lost 12 bases and the V segment lost 5 bases, leaving 12 bases of the junction unmatched. The CDR3 is 14 residues long. CDR1 MNHNS and CDR2 SASEGT come from the germline V gene. The CDR3 reads CASSQRTGNEGQHF. In nucleotides, the CDR3 is TGTGCCAGCAGTCAACGGACAGGGAACGAGGGCCAGCATTTT.

As DNA, the CDR3 is TGCAGCGTATGGCGGAGCTACAATGAGCAGTACTTC. It specifies CSVWRSYNEQYF. This chain connects TRBV29-1 to TRBJ2-1; D uncertain. Judging by the DNA end, TRBJ2-7 fits better; the J call may be wrong. The CDR3 covers 12 residues. The V gene's germline CDR1 is SQVTM and CDR2 ANQGSEA.

The CDR3 region has the DNA TGTGCCAGCAGCCTCCTGAATGAGCGGTACTTC. It specifies CASSLLNERYF. The rearrangement joins TRBV3-1 to TRBJ2-5; no reliable D call. The CDR3 totals 11 residues. Germline CDR1 LGHDT, CDR2 YNNKEL (reference sequence). Trimming removed 4 bases at V and 13 bases at J, with 13 bases between.

This chain links TRBV7-9 with TRBJ2-7; 8 nucleotides line up with TRBD2. V was pared by 0 bases and J by 5 bases, with 3 bases of the junction left unmatched. The CDR3 totals 14 residues. Germline lookup yields CDR1 SEHNR and CDR2 FQNEAQ (reference sequence). CDR3 DNA: TGTGCCAGCAGCTTAGCCGGGACTAGGAACGAGCAGTACTTC. Translated, it gives CASSLAGTRNEQYF. Supplemented by reference TRBV7-9 and TRBJ2-7, the full variable domain reads DTGVSQNPRHKITKRGQNVTFRCDPISEHNRLYWYRQTLGQGPEFLTYFQNEAQLEKSRLLSDRFSAERPKGSFSTLEIQRTEQGDSAMYLCASSLAGTRNEQYFGPGTRLTVT.

For the CDR3, the DNA is TGTGCCAGCAGCCCGGGGGTTCGGGAGGGCACAGATACGCAGTATTTT. Protein sequence: CASSPGVREGTDTQYF. This sequence joins TRBV3-1 and TRBJ2-3; 7 positions match TRBD2. Germline V gene sequence: CDR1 LGHDT, CDR2 YNNKEL (reference sequence). This CDR3 is built from 16 residues. With 4 bases clipped from V and 1 base from J, the junction kept 8 bases outside the gene matches.

This clonotype was counted a few times. This chain links TRBV7-2 with TRBJ2-3; the D is unclear. V lost 5 bases and J lost 3, with 15 bases in between. CDR1 SGHTA and CDR2 FQGNSA come from the germline V gene. There are 15 residues in the CDR3. CDR3 region: CASSPSRVGTDTQYF. The CDR3 DNA sequence: TGTGCCAGCAGCCCCTCCCGGGTAGGGACAGATACGCAGTATTTT.

This chain joins TRBV11-2 and TRBJ2-3; possibly TRBD1 for D (6 bases). The CDR3 length is 16 residues. The germline gives CDR1 SGHAT, CDR2 FQNNGV. V dropped 0 bases and J dropped 2 bases, with 12 bases sitting between them. CDR3 sequence reads: CASSLERDRITDTQYF. Here the CDR3 DNA reads TGTGCCAGCAGCTTAGAGCGCGACAGGATCACAGATACGCAGTATTTT.

V and J are TRBV20-1 and TRBJ2-3; TRBD1 matches at 10 bases. Looked up from germline, CDR1 is DFQATT and CDR2 is SNEGSKA (reference sequence). J gave up 4 bases and V 3 bases, and 4 bases lay outside the gene matches. There are 14 residues in the CDR3. CDR3 DNA sequence: TGCAGTGCTAGGACAGGGGGCGCCGCAGATACGCAGTATTTT. The encoded protein is CSARTGGAADTQYF.

This clonotype has a handful of counts. CDR3 loop: CASSLGTLNEQFF. In DNA, the CDR3 is TGTGCCAGCAGCTTAGGTACTCTCAATGAGCAGTTCTTC. The V gene is TRBV7-2, the J gene TRBJ2-1, with no clear D. This CDR3 contains 13 residues. V lost 1 base to trimming and J lost 6 bases, with 7 bases between them. Germline assignment: CDR1 SGHTA and CDR2 FQGNSA. Supplemented by reference TRBV7-2 and TRBJ2-1, the full variable domain reads GAGVSQSPSNKVTEKGKDVELRCDPISGHTALYWYRQSLGQGLEFLIYFQGNSAPDKSGLPSDRFSAERTGGSVSTLTIQRTQQEDSAVYLCASSLGTLNEQFFGPGTRLTVL.

The chain couples TRBV29-1 to TRBJ1-1, with D unclear. Germline CDR1 is SQVTM and CDR2 is ANQGSEA. The CDR3 has 14 residues. Deletions cut 4 bases from V and 1 base from J, with 13 bases between. CDR3 region: CSVGEGAGNTEAFF. The DNA for the CDR3 is TGCAGCGTTGGAGAGGGAGCCGGGAACACTGAAGCTTTCTTT.

The chain recombines TRBV20-1 with TRBJ2-1; TRBD2 agrees at 8 bases. This CDR3 spans 15 amino acids. V shed 6 bases and J 0 bases; nucleotides not matched to a gene: 7. From germline, CDR1 is DFQATT and CDR2 SNEGSKA (reference sequence). The CDR3 nucleotides are TGCAGTGCAAAGAGCGGGGGCGACTCCTACAATGAGCAGTTCTTC. Translated: CSAKSGGDSYNEQFF.

The chain links TRBV7-2 to TRBJ2-3, with 10 bases lining up with TRBD2. The germline gives CDR1 SGHTA, CDR2 FQGNSA. The CDR3 runs 17 residues. With 2 bases clipped from V and 7 bases from J, the junction kept 12 bases outside the gene matches. CDR3 DNA: TGTGCCAGCAGCTTAAAGGGTTCAGCGGGGGGGTCAAATACGCAGTATTTT. It encodes CASSLKGSAGGSNTQYF.

This clonotype was seen more than once but under ten times. The gene calls are TRBV29-1 and TRBJ2-1; D may be TRBD1 (5 bases). The CDR3 length is 12 residues. Germline V gene sequence: CDR1 SQVTM, CDR2 ANQGSEA. V dropped 0 bases and J dropped 10 bases, with 10 bases sitting between them. CDR3 loop: CSVEEDGAEQFF. For the CDR3, the DNA is TGCAGCGTTGAAGAAGATGGGGCCGAGCAGTTCTTC.

The chain employs TRBV7-6 and TRBJ2-1; TRBD2 agrees at 12 bases. Germline CDR1 SGHVS, CDR2 FNYEAQ. The CDR3 spans 18 residues. The V segment lost 3 bases and the J segment 6 bases; nucleotides outside the gene matches: 12. The chain's CDR3 is CASSFGPRLAGVRNEQFF. The CDR3, as DNA: TGTGCCAGCAGCTTTGGCCCAAGACTAGCGGGAGTCCGCAATGAGCAGTTCTTC.

This chain joins TRBV4-1 and TRBJ2-5, with D tentatively TRBD2 (5 bases). The J call is uncertain, as TRBJ2-7 better fits the DNA end. The CDR3 runs 13 residues. Per the germline V gene, CDR1 is MGHRA and CDR2 is YSYEKL. CDR3 DNA sequence: TGCGCCAGCAAGGACTTATCCCTACACGAGCAGTACTTC. The encoded protein is CASKDLSLHEQYF.

This sequence joins TRBV29-1 and TRBJ1-5; D call uncertain. In germline, CDR1 is SQVTM, CDR2 ANQGSEA. This CDR3 has 12 amino acids. The ends were cut back, 3 bases at V and 9 bases at J, with 12 bases in the middle. The CDR3 bases are TGCAGCGTTGATTCAGGTCAAGGGCCCCAGCATTTT. Its translation: CSVDSGQGPQHF.